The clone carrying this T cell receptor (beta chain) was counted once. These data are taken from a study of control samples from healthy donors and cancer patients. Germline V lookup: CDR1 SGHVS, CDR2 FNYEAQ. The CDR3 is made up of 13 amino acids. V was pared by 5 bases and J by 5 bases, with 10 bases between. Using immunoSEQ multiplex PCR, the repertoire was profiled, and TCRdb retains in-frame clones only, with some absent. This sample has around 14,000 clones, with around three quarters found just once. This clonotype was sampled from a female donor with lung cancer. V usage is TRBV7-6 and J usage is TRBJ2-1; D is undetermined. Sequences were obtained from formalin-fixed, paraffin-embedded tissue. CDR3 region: CASSTQNNNEQFF. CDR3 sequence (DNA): TGTGCCAGCAGCACCCAAAACAACAATGAGCAGTTCTTC.